This T cell receptor (beta chain) was captured by sequencing in a study of blood T cell repertoires in COVID-19. In the study's own analysis: Quantification of nucleated cells was approximated via reference gene primer amplification. Clones were sequenced by immunoSEQ multiplex PCR, and TCRdb holds only the in-frame ones, with some missing. D and trimming were read from the DNA, whereas the V and J calls and clone size are those reported in that table. The sample has roughly 290,000 clones, approximately 89% seen once. J lost 3 bases, V lost 4 bases, and 2 bases had no gene match. The CDR3 is 13 residues long. Germline V gene lookup returns CDR1 SQVTM and CDR2 ANQGSEA.

This TCR was sampled from a woman aged 55-69 years with acute or convalescent COVID-19. The chain employs TRBV29-1 and TRBJ2-2; 7 nucleotides agree with TRBD1. Sequenced input: peripheral blood. The chain's CDR3 is CSVVGTDTGELFF. CDR3 in DNA: TGCAGCGTTGTTGGGACAGACACCGGGGAGCTGTTTTTT.